The 30 T cell receptor beta chains reported below all come from one sample, sequenced in a study of shared clonotypes between healthy human individuals. Data came from immunoSEQ multiplex PCR; TCRdb stores just in-frame clones and leaves some out. The table records around 750,000 clones, about 74% of them present only once. What was sequenced was memory CD4+ T cells sorted from blood. Subset in this sample: CD45RA-negative fraction. These receptors were taken from a woman aged 30 to 39 in good health.

This chain uses TRBV18 with TRBJ1-2; D uncertain. This CDR3 has 16 residues. Germline CDR1 KGHSH, CDR2 LQKENI. The V gene lost 0 bases and the J gene lost 8 bases, with 19 bases spanning the gap. CDR3 sequence: CASSPPGRPQNGGYTF. The DNA of the CDR3 is TGTGCCAGCTCACCACCGGGCAGGCCCCAAAACGGGGGCTACACCTTC.

A remark on this clone: Different DNA sequences within this sample yield the same CDR3. The chain recombines TRBV30 with TRBJ1-5; D possibly corresponds to TRBD1 (6 bases). This CDR3 contains 12 residues. The ends were cut back, 3 bases at V and 6 bases at J, with 9 bases in the middle. Germline V gives CDR1 GTSNPN, CDR2 SVGIG (reference sequence). CDR3 residues: CAWSPGAQPQHF. CDR3 DNA sequence: TGTGCCTGGAGCCCAGGGGCTCAGCCCCAGCATTTT.

The chain couples TRBV29-1 to TRBJ1-1; D perhaps matches TRBD1 (6 bases). Germline-derived CDR1 and CDR2 are SQVTM and ANQGSEA. V dropped 7 bases and J dropped 7 bases, with 13 bases sitting between them. The CDR3 is 11 residues long. Written as DNA, the CDR3 is TGCAGCGCAGGACAGACTTATGAAGCTTTCTTT. It codes for CSAGQTYEAFF.

The chain recombines TRBV5-1 with TRBJ1-1; no firm D call. V gave up 4 bases and J gave up 7 bases, with 11 bases separating them. The CDR3 is 12 amino acids. The germline V gene has CDR1 SGHRS and CDR2 YFSETQ. CDR3 loop: CASSQRESEAFF. CDR3 coding DNA: TGCGCCAGCAGCCAACGAGAGAGTGAAGCTTTCTTT.

This clone was recorded many times. The chain links TRBV10-3 to TRBJ2-7; D gene uncertain. The CDR3 has 15 residues. V lost 4 bases, J lost 6 bases, and 19 bases lay in between. The germline CDR1 and CDR2 sequences are ENHRY and SYGVKD. The CDR3 reads CAISAPNFPTGEQYF. In nucleotides, the CDR3 is TGTGCCATCAGTGCGCCGAACTTCCCCACTGGCGAGCAGTACTTC.

This chain links TRBV7-8 with TRBJ2-7; no definite D call. CDR1 is SGHVS, CDR2 FQNEAQ, per germline. The CDR3 consists of 13 residues. V lost 1 base to trimming and J lost 3 bases, with 7 bases between them. The CDR3 nucleotides are TGTGCCAGCAGCTTAGGATTCGGCTACGAGCAGTACTTC. It encodes CASSLGFGYEQYF.

This clone was counted between two and nine times. Other DNA sequences in the sample encode the same CDR3. V is TRBV2 and J is TRBJ2-1; TRBD2 might be the D (6 bases). Per germline, CDR1 SNHLY and CDR2 FYNNEI. The CDR3 runs 14 residues. With 3 bases removed from V and 2 bases from J, the gap between germline ends came to 8 bases. CDR3 nucleotides: TGTGCCAGCAGTGAGTTAGCGGCCTACAATGAGCAGTTCTTC. Amino acids: CASSELAAYNEQFF. Full variable domain (rest looked up from reference TRBV2 and TRBJ2-1): EPEVTQTPSHQVTQMGQEVILRCVPISNHLYFYWYRQILGQKVEFLVSFYNNEISEKSEIFDDQFSVERPDGSNFTLKIRSTKLEDSAMYFCASSELAAYNEQFFGPGTRLTVL.

The chain joins TRBV11-2 to TRBJ2-5; D perhaps matches TRBD2 (6 bases). V lost 1 base and J lost 2, with 17 bases in between. CDR3 length: 17 amino acids. The V gene's germline CDR1 is SGHAT and CDR2 FQNNGV. The CDR3 nucleotides are TGTGCCAGCAGCTTAGGGTTGACGGTTGCGGGGCAAGAGACCCAGTACTTC. Protein: CASSLGLTVAGQETQYF.

This chain links TRBV7-7 with TRBJ1-5; D ambiguous. CDR1 SSHAT and CDR2 FNYEAQ come from the germline V gene (reference sequence). The CDR3 consists of 15 residues. The V gene lost 2 bases and the J gene lost 4 bases, with 12 bases spanning the gap. The CDR3 spells CASSLYCRGNQPQHF. CDR3 in DNA: TGTGCCAGCAGCTTATATTGTCGGGGAAATCAGCCCCAGCATTTT.

The chain joins TRBV27 to TRBJ2-1; 11 nucleotides match TRBD2. From germline, CDR1 is MNHEY and CDR2 SMNVEV (reference sequence). This CDR3 has 18 residues. The junction had 13 bases not matched to a gene; V was cut back by 5 bases and J by 4 bases. The CDR3 here is CASSPAPPLAGGYNEQFF. The CDR3 DNA reads TGTGCCAGCAGTCCCGCCCCCCCGCTAGCGGGAGGTTACAATGAGCAGTTCTTC.

This clone was observed a handful of times. The V and J genes are TRBV6-6 and TRBJ1-2; a weak D match, TRBD1 (6 bases). Trimming shortened V by 0 bases and J by 4 bases, and 12 bases separated the two germline ends. CDR1 MNHNY and CDR2 SVGAGI come from the germline V gene (reference sequence). The CDR3 is 15 residues long. The DNA of the CDR3 is TGTGCCAGCAGTTACTCATCAGGGGAAGGCTATGGCTACACCTTC. Protein product: CASSYSSGEGYGYTF.

The chain has TRBV5-4 and TRBJ2-2; tentative D call: TRBD1 (5 bases). CDR1 and CDR2 from the germline V gene are SGHNT and YYREEE (reference sequence). Trimming stripped 1 base from V and 0 bases from J, with 10 bases between. The CDR3 contains 16 residues. This CDR3 reads CASSLFEQANTGELFF. The DNA for the CDR3 is TGTGCCAGCAGCTTGTTTGAACAGGCGAACACCGGGGAGCTGTTTTTT. The variable domain in full, with the rest retrieved from reference TRBV5-4 and TRBJ2-2, is ETGVTQSPTHLIKTRGQQVTLRCSSQSGHNTVSWYQQALGQGPQFIFQYYREEENGRGNFPPRFSGLQFPNYSSELNVNALELDDSALYLCASSLFEQANTGELFFGEGSRLTVL.

The rearrangement uses TRBV9 and TRBJ1-3, with 9 bases that match TRBD1. The V segment lost 0 bases and the J segment 7 bases; nucleotides outside the gene matches: 8. Germline lookup yields CDR1 SGDLS and CDR2 YYNGEE. The CDR3 is 16 amino acids. CDR3 coding DNA: TGTGCCAGCAGCGTAGTTGCGGGACAGGGTGAGAACACCATATATTTT. Its protein product is CASSVVAGQGENTIYF.

The chain couples TRBV10-1 to TRBJ2-1, with TRBD2 matching 10 bases. The CDR3 totals 13 residues. V trimming: 4 bases; J trimming: 9 bases; junction bases outside the gene matches: 3. Germline V gives CDR1 WNHNN, CDR2 SYGVQD (reference sequence). CDR3 amino acids: CASSVLAGGEQFF. The CDR3, as DNA: TGCGCCAGCAGTGTATTAGCGGGAGGTGAGCAGTTCTTC.

As concerns this clone: The same CDR3 also results from other DNA sequences found in this sample. The chain uses TRBV18 and TRBJ2-7, with TRBD1 as a possible D gene (5 bases). Trimming stripped 0 bases from V and 4 bases from J, with 10 bases between. CDR3 length: 14 residues. Germline lookup yields CDR1 KGHSH and CDR2 LQKENI. As DNA, the CDR3 is TGTGCCAGCTCACCACCGGCAGGGTTTTACGAGCAGTACTTC. It translates to CASSPPAGFYEQYF.

The chain recombines TRBV10-1 with TRBJ2-2; 8 bases align to TRBD2. With V trimmed by 4 bases and J by 3 bases, 1 base remained unmatched. Per the germline V gene, CDR1 is WNHNN and CDR2 is SYGVQD (reference sequence). The CDR3 totals 14 residues. This CDR3 is CASSGGLDTGELFF. The CDR3 coding sequence is TGCGCCAGCAGTGGGGGACTAGACACCGGGGAGCTGTTTTTT.

The rearrangement joins TRBV6-6 to TRBJ1-2; 10 bases agree with TRBD1. Per germline, CDR1 MNHNY and CDR2 SVGAGI (reference sequence). V lost 5 bases to trimming and J lost 8 bases; unmatched junction nucleotides: 11. This CDR3 has 15 amino acids. The CDR3 loop is CASSPSHDRGRGYTF. CDR3 in DNA: TGTGCCAGCAGTCCTTCGCATGACAGGGGGCGAGGCTACACCTTC.

V is TRBV6-5 and J is TRBJ2-7; 9 nucleotides agree with TRBD1. This CDR3 has 15 residues. Trimming took 0 bases from V and 9 from J; bases not matched to a gene: 9. The germline V gene encodes CDR1 MNHEY and CDR2 SVGAGI. The CDR3 sequence is CASSYSRDREVGQYF. The CDR3 nucleotides are TGTGCCAGCAGTTACTCCCGGGACAGGGAAGTCGGGCAGTACTTC.

This clone was observed many times. V is TRBV7-3 and J is TRBJ2-1, with a possible D match to TRBD2 (6 bases). Trimming took off 5 bases at V and 4 bases at J, with 18 bases between the two ends. This CDR3 spans 16 amino acids. The germline V gene encodes CDR1 SGHTA and CDR2 FQGTGA. Here the CDR3 reads CASSLRGLAAYNEQFF. In DNA form, the CDR3 reads TGTGCCAGCAGCCTGAGGGGACTTGCCGCATACAATGAGCAGTTCTTC.

The genes are TRBV28 and TRBJ2-6; D remains unclear. The CDR3 length is 14 residues. Germline V CDR1 and CDR2: MDHEN, SYDVKM. The V end was cut by 5 bases, the J end by 4 bases, with 9 bases between. CDR3 nucleotide sequence: TGTGCCAGCAGTGAAGAACCCGGGGCCAACGTCCTGACTTTC. Translating gives CASSEEPGANVLTF.

The J gene is TRBJ2-5, the V gene TRBV6-5; no definite D call. The germline gives CDR1 MNHEY, CDR2 SVGAGI. The CDR3 is made up of 14 amino acids. Trimming left V 9 bases short and J 1 base short, with 15 bases between. Here the CDR3 DNA reads TGTGCCAGTGGACGCCGGGCACCCCAAGAGACCCAGTACTTC. Amino acid sequence: CASGRRAPQETQYF.

This sequence joins TRBV5-1 and TRBJ1-1; D uncertain. CDR3 length equals 13 residues. Germline V CDR1 and CDR2: SGHRS, YFSETQ. Trimming took 1 base from V and 5 from J, leaving 9 bases between them. This CDR3 is CASSLNSGTEAFF. CDR3 in DNA: TGCGCCAGCAGCTTGAATAGCGGAACTGAAGCTTTCTTT.

V usage is TRBV7-8 and J usage is TRBJ2-3; the match to TRBD2 covers 10 bases. CDR1 is SGHVS and CDR2 is FQNEAQ in the germline V gene. The CDR3 is 15 residues long. The ends lost 5 bases at V and 3 bases at J; junction bases unmatched: 5. Here the CDR3 reads CASSPGTSETDTQYF. The CDR3 region has the DNA TGTGCCAGCAGCCCGGGGACTAGCGAGACAGATACGCAGTATTTT.

This chain uses TRBV27 with TRBJ2-7; no definite D call. The CDR3 loop spans 15 amino acids. Germline V lookup: CDR1 MNHEY, CDR2 SMNVEV (reference sequence). V was trimmed by 2 bases and J by 2 bases, leaving 13 bases between them. The CDR3 region has the DNA TGTGCCAGCAGTTTAAGCCGGATCGAACCCTACGAGCAGTACTTC. This codes for CASSLSRIEPYEQYF.

Details on this clone: Other DNA sequences in this sample translate to the same CDR3. The J gene is TRBJ2-7, the V gene TRBV6-5, with D hard to call. The germline V gene has CDR1 MNHEY and CDR2 SVGAGI. The CDR3 runs to 13 residues. Between the trimmed V and J ends, which lost 6 bases and 1 base, there was a span of 10 bases. The CDR3 loop is CASRGTVSYEQYF. The CDR3 coding sequence is TGTGCCAGCAGGGGTACGGTTTCCTACGAGCAGTACTTC.

This chain joins TRBV28 and TRBJ1-6; 7 bases are shared with TRBD1. CDR1 is MDHEN, CDR2 SYDVKM, per germline. V trimming: 3 bases; J trimming: 8 bases; junction bases outside the gene matches: 4. CDR3 length equals 14 residues. Here the CDR3 DNA reads TGTGCCAGCAGTTTGGGGGGGACAGATTCACCCCTCCACTTT. It encodes CASSLGGTDSPLHF.

This chain joins TRBV6-6 and TRBJ1-5; D might be TRBD1 (5 bases). Trimming left V 5 bases short and J 1 base short, with 15 bases between. The CDR3 has 16 residues. The V gene's germline CDR1 is MNHNY and CDR2 SVGAGI (reference sequence). The CDR3 here is CASSQTTGGSNQPQHF. For the CDR3, the DNA is TGTGCCAGCAGTCAAACCACGGGGGGGAGCAATCAGCCCCAGCATTTT.

The V and J genes are TRBV5-4 and TRBJ2-5, with D perhaps matching TRBD1 or TRBD2 (6 bases each). The CDR3 consists of 13 residues. Germline V gene sequence: CDR1 SGHNT, CDR2 YYREEE (reference sequence). Trimming pared 0 bases from V and 6 bases from J, leaving 9 bases between. DNA of the CDR3: TGTGCCAGCAGCTTGGGGGGGGCTAAGACCCAGTACTTC. This translates into CASSLGGAKTQYF.

This rearrangement joins TRBV11-3 to TRBJ2-3; D unresolved. CDR3 length equals 12 residues. Germline assignment: CDR1 SGHNT and CDR2 YENEEA. Trimming pared 7 bases from V and 6 bases from J, leaving 11 bases between. The CDR3, as DNA: TGTGCCAGCATCCTCGCTTGCGATACGCAGTATTTT. Residues: CASILACDTQYF.

The chain is built from TRBV27 and TRBJ1-5; D gene unclear. This CDR3 comprises 13 residues. V shed 6 bases and J shed 4 bases, with 10 bases lying between them. CDR1 is MNHEY and CDR2 is SMNVEV in the germline V gene (reference sequence). The CDR3 bases are TGTGCCAGCAGACGGAAGTTGAATCAGCCCCAGCATTTT. It translates to CASRRKLNQPQHF.